The 27 T cell receptor beta chains below come from one sample, sequenced in a study of T cell responses to AZD1222 COVID-19 vaccine. Produced via immunoSEQ multiplex PCR; TCRdb's table is partial and in-frame only. The table shows fewer than 120,000 clones, with about 87% occurring only once. This specimen consisted of peripheral blood, obtained on day 0 of AZD1222 vaccination. All receptors come from an adult in good health.

V gene TRBV19 combines with J gene TRBJ2-3; TRBD2 aligns across 10 bases. Germline values: CDR1 LNHDA, CDR2 SQIVND (reference sequence). V was clipped by 3 bases and J by 6 bases; unmatched bases: 9. This CDR3 comprises 16 residues. The DNA of the CDR3 is TGTGCCAGTAGTATGGCGGGCCTAGCGGGAGTGGATACGCAGTATTTT. It specifies CASSMAGLAGVDTQYF.

The sample holds a few counts of this clone. The gene calls are TRBV7-6 and TRBJ1-1, with 7 bases identical to TRBD1. The CDR3 extends over 15 amino acids. Germline CDR1 and CDR2: SGHVS and FNYEAQ. Losses at the gene ends were 5 bases for V and 1 base for J; bases not matched to a gene: 7. The DNA of the CDR3 is TGTGCCAGCAGCCCATGGGACAGTACGAACACTGAAGCTTTCTTT. Its protein is CASSPWDSTNTEAFF.

The gene calls are TRBV7-2 and TRBJ1-3; D is ambiguous. Per germline, CDR1 SGHTA and CDR2 FQGNSA. Trimming left V 6 bases short and J 4 bases short, with 10 bases between. The CDR3 runs 13 residues. This chain's CDR3 is CASSLSWGNTIYF. The DNA for the CDR3 is TGTGCCAGCAGTCTCAGTTGGGGAAACACCATATATTTT.

The chain joins TRBV30 to TRBJ2-4; D is perhaps TRBD1 (6 bases). This CDR3 spans 16 amino acids. Trimming took 2 bases from V and 7 from J, leaving 21 bases between them. Germline lookup yields CDR1 GTSNPN and CDR2 SVGIG (reference sequence). CDR3 loop: CAWSKGQSGGGNIQYF. The CDR3, as DNA: TGTGCCTGGAGTAAAGGACAGTCAGGTGGAGGCAACATTCAGTACTTC.

The rearrangement uses TRBV6-1 and TRBJ2-3; 9 bases fit TRBD2. Unmatched junction bases numbered 6, after V lost 3 bases and J lost 2 bases. The CDR3 is made up of 16 amino acids. Germline values: CDR1 MNHNS, CDR2 SASEGT. The DNA of the CDR3 is TGTGCCAGCAGTGATCTAGCGGGGAGGATCACAGATACGCAGTATTTT. Its protein is CASSDLAGRITDTQYF.

The J gene is TRBJ1-2, the V gene TRBV12-2; TRBD1 reflects the table's D call only, with no check against the DNA. TRBV12-2 represents a pseudogene. The CDR3 runs to 21 residues. The CDR3 loop is CASRLVPSRKTTGLTNYGYTF. The CDR3 region has the DNA TGTGCAAGTCGCTTAGTTCCTTCCCGAAAGACGACAGGTCTCACAAACTATGGCTACACCTTC.

This clone was counted once. The chain is built from TRBV20-1 and TRBJ2-2; 10 bases agree with TRBD2. Germline CDR1 and CDR2: DFQATT and SNEGSKA (reference sequence). Germline trimming cut 3 bases from V and 7 bases from J; bases unmatched to any gene: 8. The CDR3 has 15 amino acids. CDR3 amino acids: CSASLGTSEVGELFF. The CDR3, as DNA: TGCAGTGCTAGTTTGGGGACTAGCGAAGTCGGGGAGCTGTTTTTT.

This chain links TRBV29-1 with TRBJ1-1, with TRBD1 matching 7 bases. This CDR3 comprises 15 residues. V lost 3 bases and J lost 5; bases outside the gene matches: 12. Per the germline V gene, CDR1 is SQVTM and CDR2 is ANQGSEA. CDR3 residues: CSVEKGAGARTEAFF. CDR3 nucleotides: TGCAGCGTTGAGAAGGGGGCGGGGGCGAGGACTGAAGCTTTCTTT.

This clone is a singleton in its sample. The CDR3 nucleotides read TGCGCCAGCAGCTTGGGAGGGGCAATGAACACTGAAGCTTTCTTT. Its translation is CASSLGGAMNTEAFF. The rearrangement uses TRBV5-1 and TRBJ1-1; weak D call: TRBD1 (5 bases). Per germline, CDR1 SGHRS and CDR2 YFSETQ. V was shortened by 0 bases and J by 0 bases, with 9 bases between the two germline ends. The CDR3 loop spans 15 amino acids. Full variable domain (rest looked up from reference TRBV5-1 and TRBJ1-1): KAGVTQTPRYLIKTRGQQVTLSCSPISGHRSVSWYQQTPGQGLQFLFEYFSETQRNKGNFPGRFSGRQFSNSRSEMNVSTLELGDSALYLCASSLGGAMNTEAFFGQGTRLTVV.

The J gene is TRBJ1-2, the V gene TRBV12-3 or TRBV12-4; D not certain. This CDR3 region has 11 residues. Trimming removed 5 bases at V and 4 bases at J, with 5 bases between. CDR3 DNA: TGTGCCAGCAGTCGGGGCTATGGCTACACCTTC. It yields the protein CASSRGYGYTF.

This clone has only one observation. The chain has TRBV27 and TRBJ1-5, with no clear D. Germline CDR1 is MNHEY and CDR2 is SMNVEV (reference sequence). The CDR3 is 13 amino acids. V lost 4 bases, J lost 0 bases, and 4 bases lay in between. The CDR3 DNA is TGTGCCAGCAGTTACAGTAGCAATCAGCCCCAGCATTTT. Amino acids: CASSYSSNQPQHF.

The chain carries TRBV6-1 and TRBJ1-5; no firm D call. V gave up 4 bases and J gave up 4 bases, with 17 bases separating them. The CDR3 consists of 16 residues. CDR1 and CDR2 (germline): MNHNS, SASEGT. The CDR3 loop reads CASSVVMGDRNQPQHF. CDR3 bases: TGTGCCAGCAGTGTCGTAATGGGCGACCGGAATCAGCCCCAGCATTTT.

The gene calls are TRBV2 and TRBJ1-1, with D possibly matching TRBD1 (6 bases). V was trimmed by 8 bases and J by 6 bases, leaving 16 bases between them. This CDR3 contains 13 residues. The germline V gene has CDR1 SNHLY and CDR2 FYNNEI. This chain's CDR3 is CASWTVFYSEAFF. CDR3 nucleotide sequence: TGTGCCAGCTGGACAGTATTCTACTCTGAAGCTTTCTTT.

This clone was counted a single time. The rearrangement links TRBV18 to TRBJ2-5; D unclear. Germline-derived CDR1 and CDR2 are KGHSH and LQKENI. V lost 2 bases to trimming and J lost 4 bases, with 2 bases between them. The CDR3 extends over 11 amino acids. DNA for the CDR3: TGTGCCAGCTCACCAGCAGAGACCCAGTACTTC. This translates into CASSPAETQYF. Using reference TRBV18 and TRBJ2-5 for the parts outside the CDR3, the full variable domain is NAGVMQNPRHLVRRRGQEARLRCSPMKGHSHVYWYRQLPEEGLKFMVYLQKENIIDESGMPKERFSAEFPKEGPSILRIQQVVRGDSAAYFCASSPAETQYFGPGTRLLVL.

The V and J genes are TRBV10-3 and TRBJ2-7; 10 bases match TRBD1. Germline V gives CDR1 ENHRY, CDR2 SYGVKD. The CDR3 loop spans 15 amino acids. V dropped 0 bases and J dropped 3; count of bases not matched to a gene: 2. The CDR3 DNA reads as TGTGCCATCAGTGAGTCGCGGACAGGGGGCTACGAGCAGTACTTC. It translates to CAISESRTGGYEQYF.

This chain links TRBV10-3 with TRBJ2-1; D not resolved. The ends were cut back, 5 bases at V and 4 bases at J, with 15 bases in the middle. The germline gives CDR1 ENHRY, CDR2 SYGVKD. This CDR3 comprises 15 residues. CDR3 sequence (DNA): TGTGCCATCAGTAACTCCAATAACCGTTACAATGAGCAGTTCTTC. Protein sequence: CAISNSNNRYNEQFF.

The chain recombines TRBV28 with TRBJ1-3; D is ambiguous. This CDR3 is 13 amino acids long. Germline V gives CDR1 MDHEN, CDR2 SYDVKM. Trimming shortened V by 6 bases and J by 7 bases, and 13 bases separated the two germline ends. CDR3 DNA: TGTGCCAGCAGCCCGCCCCCGGAGAACACCATATATTTT. Amino acids: CASSPPPENTIYF. The complete variable domain, with remaining parts taken from reference TRBV28 and TRBJ1-3, reads DVKVTQSSRYLVKRTGEKVFLECVQDMDHENMFWYRQDPGLGLRLIYFSYDVKMKEKGDIPEGYSVSREKKERFSLILESASTNQTSMYLCASSPPPENTIYFGEGSWLTVV.

Sample share makes this clone medium-sized. V usage is TRBV6-1 and J usage is TRBJ2-3, with TRBD2 matching 10 bases. The CDR3 consists of 15 residues. Per germline, CDR1 MNHNS and CDR2 SASEGT. V lost 3 bases, J lost 4 bases, and 4 bases stayed unmatched. CDR3 in amino acids: CASSDLAGAADTQYF. The CDR3 bases are TGTGCCAGCAGTGATCTAGCGGGAGCCGCAGATACGCAGTATTTT.

This sequence joins TRBV3-1 (or the pseudogene TRBV3-2) and TRBJ2-1; 11 positions agree with TRBD2. The germline CDR1 and CDR2 sequences are LGHDT and YNNKEL (reference sequence). The CDR3 is 14 residues long. Unmatched junction bases numbered 11, after V lost 4 bases and J lost 15 bases. The CDR3 DNA follows: TGTGCCAGCAGCCGGGGACTAGCGGAGACGCCCGGGTTCTTC. Amino acid sequence: CASSRGLAETPGFF.

V usage is TRBV5-1 and J usage is TRBJ2-5; D possibly corresponds to TRBD2 (5 bases). V was shortened by 4 bases and J by 3 bases, with 16 bases between the two germline ends. Germline loops: CDR1 SGHRS, CDR2 YFSETQ. The CDR3 extends over 15 amino acids. The CDR3 DNA sequence: TGCGCCAGCAGCCCGGTAGGCGCCGGGGAAGAGACCCAGTACTTC. This sequence encodes CASSPVGAGEETQYF.

The genes are TRBV28 and TRBJ2-7, with D tentatively TRBD2 (7 bases). The CDR3 runs to 13 residues. Trimming cost V 11 bases and J 4 bases, with 18 bases left between them. Germline CDR1 and CDR2: MDHEN and SYDVKM. DNA for the CDR3: TGTGCCCTGGGGGGCCTAGCGGATTACGAGCAGTACTTC. This gives the protein CALGGLADYEQYF.

This chain links TRBV5-5 with TRBJ1-1, with D possibly matching TRBD1 (5 bases). This CDR3 has 15 residues. Germline V CDR1 and CDR2: SGHKS, YYEKEE (reference sequence). V lost 0 bases to trimming and J lost 3 bases, with 12 bases between them. CDR3 amino acids: CASSLAWGLYTEAFF. The CDR3 DNA reads as TGTGCCAGCAGCTTGGCGTGGGGGTTGTACACTGAAGCTTTCTTT.

The V gene is TRBV27, the J gene TRBJ2-7; the D gene is possibly TRBD2 (6 bases). This CDR3 is 16 amino acids long. Trimming took 6 bases from V and 4 from J, leaving 22 bases between them. In germline, CDR1 is MNHEY, CDR2 SMNVEV (reference sequence). This CDR3 reads CASSQTGVENLYEQYF. Here the CDR3 DNA reads TGTGCCAGCAGCCAGACGGGGGTGGAAAACCTATACGAGCAGTACTTC.

CDR3 nucleotide sequence: TGTGCCAGCAGCCAGAGGGAGACGGTTTCGGGCTACACCTTC. The encoded protein is CASSQRETVSGYTF. V and J are TRBV3-1 (or the pseudogene TRBV3-2) and TRBJ1-2, with D uncertain. Trimming left V 3 bases short and J 8 bases short, with 16 bases between. CDR3 length: 14 amino acids. Germline CDR1 reads LGHDT; CDR2 reads YNNKEL (reference sequence).

This clone showed up just a few times. The V and J genes are TRBV15 and TRBJ1-5, with 10 bases identical to TRBD1. The CDR3 is made up of 15 amino acids. Unmatched junction bases numbered 4, after V lost 4 bases and J lost 4 bases. Germline CDR1 and CDR2: LNHNV and YYDKDF (reference sequence). DNA of the CDR3: TGTGCCACCAGCAAAGACAGGGGGCTGAATCAGCCCCAGCATTTT. It codes for CATSKDRGLNQPQHF.

The chain employs TRBV20-1 and TRBJ1-6, with 7 bases lining up with TRBD1. The CDR3 totals 14 residues. The V gene end was trimmed by 4 bases and the J gene end by 5 bases; junction bases not matched to a gene: 5. Germline lookup yields CDR1 DFQATT and CDR2 SNEGSKA (reference sequence). CDR3 nucleotide sequence: TGCAGTGCTAATGACAGGGAGAATAATTCACCCCTCCACTTT. Encoded protein: CSANDRENNSPLHF.

The genes are TRBV4-1 and TRBJ1-1; unclear D gene. CDR3 size: 17 residues. V lost 0 bases and J 1 base, leaving 15 bases between the germline ends. Germline CDR1 MGHRA, CDR2 YSYEKL. In nucleotides, the CDR3 is TGCGCCAGCAGCCAAGATCCTAGGGAGGCTGGGAACACTGAAGCTTTCTTT. It is translated as CASSQDPREAGNTEAFF.